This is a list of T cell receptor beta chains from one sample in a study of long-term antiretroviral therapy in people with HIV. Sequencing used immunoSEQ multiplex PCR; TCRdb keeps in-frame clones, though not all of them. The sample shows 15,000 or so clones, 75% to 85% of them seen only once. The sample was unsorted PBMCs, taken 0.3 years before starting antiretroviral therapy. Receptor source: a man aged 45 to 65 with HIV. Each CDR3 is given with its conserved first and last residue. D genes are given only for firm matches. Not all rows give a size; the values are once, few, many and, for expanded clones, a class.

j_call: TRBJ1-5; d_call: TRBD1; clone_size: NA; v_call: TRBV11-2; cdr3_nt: TGTGCCAGCAGCTCGGGACAGGGGGTTCGAGGCAATCAGCCCCAGCATTTT; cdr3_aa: CASSSGQGVRGNQPQHF
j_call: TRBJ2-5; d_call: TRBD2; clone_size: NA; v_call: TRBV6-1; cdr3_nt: TGTGCCAGCTGTTTACTAGCGGGACAAGAGACCCAGTACTTC; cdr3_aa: CASCLLAGQETQYF
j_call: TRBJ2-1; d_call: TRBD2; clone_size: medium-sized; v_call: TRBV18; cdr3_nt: TGTGCCAGCTCACCGGTGACTAGCGGGGGGGCTAGTAATGAGCAGTTCTTC; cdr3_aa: CASSPVTSGGASNEQFF
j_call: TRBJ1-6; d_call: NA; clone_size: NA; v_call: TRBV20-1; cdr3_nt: TGCAGTGCTGGGGGGGATTCACCCCTCCACTTT; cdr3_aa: CSAGGDSPLHF
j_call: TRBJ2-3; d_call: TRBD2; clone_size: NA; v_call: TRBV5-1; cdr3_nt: TGCGCCAGCAGCTTCTCACTAGCGGGGGGGGTCTCGGGACCGACAGATACGCAGTATTTT; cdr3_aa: CASSFSLAGGVSGPTDTQYF
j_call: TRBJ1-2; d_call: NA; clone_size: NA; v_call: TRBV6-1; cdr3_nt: TGTGCCAGCAGTGAGATCCTGGGGGGAGGCTATGGCTACACCTTC; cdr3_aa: CASSEILGGGYGYTF
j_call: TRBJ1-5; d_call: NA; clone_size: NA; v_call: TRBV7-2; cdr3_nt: TGTGCCAGCGGCGACAGATTTAGCAATCAGCCCCAGCATTTT; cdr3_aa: CASGDRFSNQPQHF
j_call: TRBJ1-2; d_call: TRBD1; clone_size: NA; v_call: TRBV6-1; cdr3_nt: TGTGCCAGCAGTGAAGCCTCGACAGGGCCGAACTATGGCTACACCTTC; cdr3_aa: CASSEASTGPNYGYTF
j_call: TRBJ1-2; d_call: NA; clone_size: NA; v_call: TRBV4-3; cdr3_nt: TGCGCCAGCAGCCAAGACAGCTACGACACGTCTAACTATGGCTACACCTTC; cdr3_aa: CASSQDSYDTSNYGYTF
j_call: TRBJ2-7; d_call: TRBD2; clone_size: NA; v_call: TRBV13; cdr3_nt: TGTGCCAGCAGCCACAGACTAGCGGGTAGCTCCTACGAGCAGTACTTC; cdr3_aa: CASSHRLAGSSYEQYF
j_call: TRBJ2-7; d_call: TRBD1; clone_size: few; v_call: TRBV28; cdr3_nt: TGTGCCAGCAGTGTACCGGACAGGGGGTTCGAGCAGTACTTC; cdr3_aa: CASSVPDRGFEQYF
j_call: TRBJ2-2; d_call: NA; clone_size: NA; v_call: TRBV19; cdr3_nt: TGTGCCAGTAGTATCGTTGGGGGAAGTGACACCGGGGAGCTGTTTTTT; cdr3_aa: CASSIVGGSDTGELFF
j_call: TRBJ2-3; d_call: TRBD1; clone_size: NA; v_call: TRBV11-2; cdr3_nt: TGTGCCAGCAGCGCGAAGATGGGACAGGGGGGTCCAGATACGCAGTATTTT; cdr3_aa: CASSAKMGQGGPDTQYF
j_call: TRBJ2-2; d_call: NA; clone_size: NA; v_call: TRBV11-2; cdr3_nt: TGTGCCAGCAGCTTAGCGTGGGGATCGTCCACCGGGGAGCTGTTTTTT; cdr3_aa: CASSLAWGSSTGELFF
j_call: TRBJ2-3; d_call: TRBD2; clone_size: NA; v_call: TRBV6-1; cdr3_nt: TGTGCCAGCGGGTCCAGCGGGGGGGTCACAGATACGCAGTATTTT; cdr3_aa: CASGSSGGVTDTQYF
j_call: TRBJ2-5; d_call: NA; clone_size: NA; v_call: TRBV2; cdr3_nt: TGTGCCAGCAGGGTGGGCGAAGGGACCCAGTACTTC; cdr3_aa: CASRVGEGTQYF
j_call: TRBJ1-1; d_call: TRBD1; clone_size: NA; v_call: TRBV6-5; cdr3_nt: TGTGCCAGCAGCAGGGGGCAAGCAGCTTTCTTT; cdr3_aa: CASSRGQAAFF
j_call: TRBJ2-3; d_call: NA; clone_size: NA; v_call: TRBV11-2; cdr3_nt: TGTGCCAGCAGCCCCGGACTAAGCACAGATACGCAGTATTTT; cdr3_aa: CASSPGLSTDTQYF
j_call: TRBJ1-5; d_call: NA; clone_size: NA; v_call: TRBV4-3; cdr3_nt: TGCGCCAGCAGCCAAGATGAGGTTTCGGAGCCCCAGCATTTT; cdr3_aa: CASSQDEVSEPQHF
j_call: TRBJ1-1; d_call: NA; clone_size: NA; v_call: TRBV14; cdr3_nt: TGTGCCAGCAGCCAAGGGACCCCTTTTTCGAACACTGAAGCTTTCTTT; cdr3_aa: CASSQGTPFSNTEAFF
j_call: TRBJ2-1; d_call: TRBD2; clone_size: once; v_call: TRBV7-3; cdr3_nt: TGTGCCAGCAGCTACCGTAGCGGGAGCTCCTACAATGAGCAGTTCTTC; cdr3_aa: CASSYRSGSSYNEQFF
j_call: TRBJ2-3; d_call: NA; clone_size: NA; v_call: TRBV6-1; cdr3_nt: TGTGCCAGCAGTGAGGCACCCGGGGATACGCAGTATTTT; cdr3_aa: CASSEAPGDTQYF
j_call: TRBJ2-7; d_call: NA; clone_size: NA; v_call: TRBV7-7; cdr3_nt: TGTGCTAGCAGCCAGGGGCCTAGCGGAACTTACGAGCAGTACTTC; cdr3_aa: CASSQGPSGTYEQYF
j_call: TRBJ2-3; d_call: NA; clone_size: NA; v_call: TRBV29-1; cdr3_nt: TGCAGCGTTGAAGAAGGAGGGGTAGGCACAGATACGCAGTATTTT; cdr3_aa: CSVEEGGVGTDTQYF
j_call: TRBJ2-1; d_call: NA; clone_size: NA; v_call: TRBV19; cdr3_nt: TGTGCCAGTAGTAAACTGGCCCACAATGAGCAGTTCTTC; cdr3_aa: CASSKLAHNEQFF
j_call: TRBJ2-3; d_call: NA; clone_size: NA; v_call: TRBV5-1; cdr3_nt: TGCGCCAGCAGCCCCGGACATTTAGGCACAGATACGCAGTATTTT; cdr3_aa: CASSPGHLGTDTQYF
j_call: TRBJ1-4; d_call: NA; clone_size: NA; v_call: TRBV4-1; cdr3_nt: TGCGCCAGCAGCCAAGATCTACATCAGGCAGTGAATGAAAAACTGTTTTTT; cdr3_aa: CASSQDLHQAVNEKLFF
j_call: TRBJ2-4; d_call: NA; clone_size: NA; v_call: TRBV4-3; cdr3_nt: TGCGCCAGCAGCCAAGCCCCCTGGCGGGAAGGTGGAAACATTCAGTACTTC; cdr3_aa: CASSQAPWREGGNIQYF
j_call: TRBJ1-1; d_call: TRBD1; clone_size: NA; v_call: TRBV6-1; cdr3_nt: TGTGCCAGCAGTGAGGGACAGAGCTTCAACACTGAAGCTTTCTTT; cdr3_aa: CASSEGQSFNTEAFF